The sequence of this TCR beta chain was determined in a study of identical twins. The V end lost 3 bases, the J end lost 2 bases, and 9 bases lay between the germline ends. Germline V gene lookup returns CDR1 SGHRS and CDR2 YFSETQ. The CDR3 is 13 amino acids. Template switching, a step in the protocol, added a universal primer site, and cDNA carried unique molecular identifiers. MiXCR, run by TCRdb on the 5' RACE reads, gives a single entry per CDR3 protein. The sample has approximately 250,000 distinct CDR3 sequences, over 5.5% seen once. There were only healthy Caucasians among the donors. A further study also used this sample, focusing on T cells expressing NK-cell markers.

What was sequenced was CD8+ T cells sorted from blood. The rearrangement joins TRBV5-1 to TRBJ2-7, with D possibly called TRBD1 or TRBD2 (6 bases each). The receptor comes from a woman younger than 30 in good health. The CDR3 sequence: CASSWGAAYEQYF. For the CDR3, the DNA is TGCGCCAGCAGCTGGGGGGCCGCCTACGAGCAGTACTTC.